The 4 T cell receptor beta chains below were found in one sample sequenced in a study of response to subunit inactivated influenza vaccine. TCRdb reprocessed the RT-PCR reads with MiXCR, giving one entry per CDR3 protein. The sample has a few hundred thousand distinct CDR3 sequences; about a fifth are singletons. This specimen was PBMCs from blood, taken about 20 months after vaccination. Receptors were obtained from a man in his fifties or sixties who received an inactivated influenza vaccine.

A few counts support this clonotype. J is TRBJ2-2 and V is TRBV28; D uncertain. Germline V gene sequence: CDR1 MDHEN, CDR2 SYDVKM. The V gene lost 1 base and the J gene lost 2 bases, with 8 bases spanning the gap. The CDR3 runs to 15 residues. Here the CDR3 DNA reads TGTGCCAGCAGTTTATACAGAACCAACACCGGGGAGCTGTTTTTT. The encoded protein is CASSLYRTNTGELFF.

The chain recombines TRBV5-6 with TRBJ2-7; TRBD1 matches at 8 bases. Germline CDR1 reads SGHDT; CDR2 reads YYEEEE. This CDR3 comprises 14 residues. The ends lost 4 bases at V and 2 bases at J; junction bases unmatched: 5. CDR3 bases: TGTGCCAGCAGCAGGGGGACAGGACCCTACGAGCAGTACTTC. Protein product: CASSRGTGPYEQYF.

The rearrangement links TRBV6-2 or TRBV6-3 to TRBJ2-5, with unresolved D. CDR3 length equals 13 residues. Per the germline V gene, CDR1 is MNHEY and CDR2 is SVGEGT. With 0 bases removed from V and 5 bases from J, the gap between germline ends came to 7 bases. In DNA, the CDR3 is TGTGCCAGCAGTTACTCAGGGATGGAGACCCAGTACTTC. Its protein product is CASSYSGMETQYF.

The sample holds many counts of this clonotype. The rearrangement uses TRBV24-1 and TRBJ2-1, with 9 bases that match TRBD1. V was pared by 1 base and J by 1 base, with 1 base of the junction left unmatched. Germline CDR1 and CDR2: KGHDR and SFDVKD. This CDR3 has 16 residues. In DNA, the CDR3 is TGTGCCACCAGTGATTTTGGGACAGGGTCCTACAATGAGCAGTTCTTC. Encoded protein: CATSDFGTGSYNEQFF.